This is a list of T cell receptor beta chains from one sample in a study of regulatory T cells in long-lasting Graves disease. One entry per CDR3 protein, called by TCRdb with MiXCR from the multiplex PCR reads. The repertoire holds about 500,000 distinct CDR3 sequences, with 15% to 20% as singletons. These sequences were also reported in another study, on T cells in Graves' hyperthyroidism and ophthalmopathy.

Sequencing was performed on peripheral blood mononuclear cells (PBMCs), taken at new diagnosis, from a patient treated with antithyroid drugs. Receptors originate from a man aged 40-49 years with Graves disease. The CDR3 runs from the conserved cysteine through the conserved F or W. D genes are given only for firm matches. Size is omitted from some rows. Given values are once, few, many or a class for expanded clones.

V: TRBV3-1; D: TRBD2; size: NA; J: TRBJ2-1; DNA: TGTGCCAGCAGCCCTACTCCCGGGACTAGCGGGAGTGGTGAGCAGTTCTTC; CDR3: CASSPTPGTSGSGEQFF
V: TRBV12-3/TRBV12-4; D: NA; size: few; J: TRBJ1-5; DNA: TGTGCCAGCAGCCCGTCGGTAAGTCAGCCCCAGCATTTT; CDR3: CASSPSVSQPQHF
V: TRBV6-1; D: NA; size: once; J: TRBJ2-5; DNA: TGTGCCAGCAGTGAAGTTCGGGGACCGCACAATGAGCAGTACTTC; CDR3: CASSEVRGPHNEQYF
V: TRBV6-5; D: NA; size: many; J: TRBJ1-1; DNA: TGTGCCAGCAGTTACTCAACCTCGGTGAACACTGAAGCTTTCTTT; CDR3: CASSYSTSVNTEAFF
V: TRBV28; D: NA; size: few; J: TRBJ1-5; DNA: TGTGCCAGCAGTTTAGGGGAAACAAGAAATCAGCCCCAGCATTTT; CDR3: CASSLGETRNQPQHF
V: TRBV7-7; D: TRBD2; size: few; J: TRBJ2-7; DNA: TGTGCTAGCAGTTCCGGGACTAGCGGGGGTGGGACCTACGAGCAGTACTTC; CDR3: CASSSGTSGGGTYEQYF
V: TRBV2; D: NA; size: many; J: TRBJ1-1; DNA: TGTGCCATCACTGAAGCTTTCTTT; CDR3: CAITEAFF
V: TRBV20-1; D: TRBD2; size: many; J: TRBJ2-1; DNA: TGCAGTGCTAGAGGCACGGGGAGTAGCGGGAACCGACGCTCCTACAATGAGCAGTTCTTC; CDR3: CSARGTGSSGNRRSYNEQFF
V: TRBV12-5; D: TRBD2; size: many; J: TRBJ2-1; DNA: TGTGCTAGTGGTTCGCCGACTAGCGGGACCTACAATGAGCAGTTCTTC; CDR3: CASGSPTSGTYNEQFF
V: TRBV12-3/TRBV12-4; D: TRBD2; size: NA; J: TRBJ2-7; DNA: TGTGCCAGCAGACCCGGGACTAGCGGGGGGGCCGCCTACGAGCAGTACTTC; CDR3: CASRPGTSGGAAYEQYF
V: TRBV2; D: NA; size: many; J: TRBJ2-5; DNA: TGTGCCAGCAAGGGTAGCATAGAGACCCAGTACTTC; CDR3: CASKGSIETQYF
V: TRBV9; D: NA; size: many; J: TRBJ2-3; DNA: TGTGCCAGCAGCGTAGGCGGGAACGAGCGAGATACGCAGTATTTT; CDR3: CASSVGGNERDTQYF
V: TRBV7-3; D: NA; size: few; J: TRBJ2-3; DNA: TGTGCCAGCAGCCGACAGCCTACAGATACGCAGTATTTT; CDR3: CASSRQPTDTQYF
V: TRBV6-2/TRBV6-3; D: TRBD2; size: few; J: TRBJ2-7; DNA: TGTGCCACCAGGCGGGAGGGTACGGACGAGCAGTACTTC; CDR3: CATRREGTDEQYF
V: TRBV29-1; D: TRBD2; size: NA; J: TRBJ2-2; DNA: TGCAGCGTTGTCCTAGCGGAGCTCACCGGGGAGCTGTTTTTT; CDR3: CSVVLAELTGELFF
V: TRBV29-1; D: NA; size: many; J: TRBJ1-1; DNA: TGCAGCGTTGAAGAGCGGGTGGCAGGTGAAGCTTTCTTT; CDR3: CSVEERVAGEAFF
V: TRBV30; D: NA; size: NA; J: TRBJ1-3; DNA: TGTGCCTGGAGTGTAGTAGGTACTGGAAACACCATATATTTT; CDR3: CAWSVVGTGNTIYF
V: TRBV11-3; D: TRBD2; size: many; J: TRBJ2-1; DNA: TGTGCCAGCAGCTTAAATCTGCTAGCGGGAGGCGGGTACAATGAGCAGTTCTTC; CDR3: CASSLNLLAGGGYNEQFF
V: TRBV6-1; D: TRBD1; size: few; J: TRBJ2-2; DNA: TGTGCCAGCAAAGGGGGCCCCGGGGAGCTGTTTTTT; CDR3: CASKGGPGELFF
V: TRBV30; D: NA; size: many; J: TRBJ2-7; DNA: TGTGCCTGGGGACAGAGCTACGAGCAGTACTTC; CDR3: CAWGQSYEQYF
V: TRBV27; D: TRBD2; size: many; J: TRBJ2-5; DNA: TGTGCCAGCAGTTTAGACCCCCCAGGTCGACTAGCGGGAGGAGAGACCCAGTACTTC; CDR3: CASSLDPPGRLAGGETQYF
V: TRBV15; D: NA; size: few; J: TRBJ2-5; DNA: TGTGCCACCTCACGAACCCCGGGTCCCCAAGAGACCCAGTACTTC; CDR3: CATSRTPGPQETQYF
V: TRBV7-8; D: NA; size: NA; J: TRBJ1-2; DNA: TGTGCCAGCAGCCCTGACCTGGATGGCTACACCTTC; CDR3: CASSPDLDGYTF
V: TRBV2; D: NA; size: many; J: TRBJ1-2; DNA: TGTGCCGCGGGGCAGGGGAACTATGGCTACACCTTC; CDR3: CAAGQGNYGYTF
V: TRBV28; D: NA; size: many; J: TRBJ1-1; DNA: TGTGCCAGCAGTTTTTTGGGGGCAGGAAATTATGGCACTGAAGCTTTCTTT; CDR3: CASSFLGAGNYGTEAFF
V: TRBV27; D: NA; size: NA; J: TRBJ1-2; DNA: TGTGCCAGCACCTTATCCCAGGGGCGAAACTATGGCTACACCTTC; CDR3: CASTLSQGRNYGYTF
V: TRBV6-1; D: NA; size: many; J: TRBJ2-7; DNA: TGTGCCAGCAGGCCCTTCGGGGACCCTTATACCTACGAGCAGTACTTC; CDR3: CASRPFGDPYTYEQYF
V: TRBV18; D: TRBD1; size: NA; J: TRBJ1-2; DNA: TGTGCCAGCTCACCACCGGGAGGCAGGGGGAGGACTTATGGCTACACCTTC; CDR3: CASSPPGGRGRTYGYTF
V: TRBV6-1; D: TRBD2; size: NA; J: TRBJ2-7; DNA: TGTGCCAGCAGTCTCCAGCGGGAGGGTTCCTACGAGCAGTACTTC; CDR3: CASSLQREGSYEQYF
V: TRBV5-6; D: NA; size: many; J: TRBJ2-1; DNA: TGTGCCAGCAGCCGGGTCGGGGGGCGGAATGAGCAGTTCTTC; CDR3: CASSRVGGRNEQFF
V: TRBV27; D: TRBD2; size: few; J: TRBJ2-3; DNA: TGTGCCAGCAGTGCCGCCGGGACTAGCGGGATTTTGGCAGATACGCAGTATTTT; CDR3: CASSAAGTSGILADTQYF
V: TRBV18; D: NA; size: many; J: TRBJ2-1; DNA: TGTGCCAGCTCACCACAACAGGGACGGCAGTTCTTC; CDR3: CASSPQQGRQFF
V: TRBV24-1; D: NA; size: many; J: TRBJ2-6; DNA: TGTGCCACCAGCCCAGGGGGGGCCAACGTCCTGACTTTC; CDR3: CATSPGGANVLTF